The entry that follows covers one T cell receptor (beta chain) sequence. Its antigen is not identified. V dropped 1 base and J dropped 6 bases, with 10 bases sitting between them. CDR3 length: 13 residues. Germline loops: CDR1 SGHKS, CDR2 YYEKEE (reference sequence). This sample was taken from a study of T cell responses to AZD1222 COVID-19 vaccine. Study observations and caveats: White British donors predominated, females outnumbered males, and clonal diversity was possibly underestimated. Receipt of two AZD1222 doses was followed by a rise in Spike-specific TCR breadth and depth. Baseline serology detected seropositivity in only a handful of AZD1222 recipients.

Using immunoSEQ multiplex PCR, the repertoire was profiled, and TCRdb retains in-frame clones only, with some absent. The sample yields some 80,000 clones, about 83% seen once. V is TRBV5-5 and J is TRBJ1-1; TRBD1 is a possible D gene (5 bases). The clonotype comes from an adult who received the MenACWY meningococcal vaccine as a control. The sample was peripheral blood, taken 28 days after the second dose of the MenACWY control vaccine. The CDR3 coding sequence is TGTGCCAGCAGCTTGACAGGATACTCTGAAGCTTTCTTT. Protein sequence: CASSLTGYSEAFF.